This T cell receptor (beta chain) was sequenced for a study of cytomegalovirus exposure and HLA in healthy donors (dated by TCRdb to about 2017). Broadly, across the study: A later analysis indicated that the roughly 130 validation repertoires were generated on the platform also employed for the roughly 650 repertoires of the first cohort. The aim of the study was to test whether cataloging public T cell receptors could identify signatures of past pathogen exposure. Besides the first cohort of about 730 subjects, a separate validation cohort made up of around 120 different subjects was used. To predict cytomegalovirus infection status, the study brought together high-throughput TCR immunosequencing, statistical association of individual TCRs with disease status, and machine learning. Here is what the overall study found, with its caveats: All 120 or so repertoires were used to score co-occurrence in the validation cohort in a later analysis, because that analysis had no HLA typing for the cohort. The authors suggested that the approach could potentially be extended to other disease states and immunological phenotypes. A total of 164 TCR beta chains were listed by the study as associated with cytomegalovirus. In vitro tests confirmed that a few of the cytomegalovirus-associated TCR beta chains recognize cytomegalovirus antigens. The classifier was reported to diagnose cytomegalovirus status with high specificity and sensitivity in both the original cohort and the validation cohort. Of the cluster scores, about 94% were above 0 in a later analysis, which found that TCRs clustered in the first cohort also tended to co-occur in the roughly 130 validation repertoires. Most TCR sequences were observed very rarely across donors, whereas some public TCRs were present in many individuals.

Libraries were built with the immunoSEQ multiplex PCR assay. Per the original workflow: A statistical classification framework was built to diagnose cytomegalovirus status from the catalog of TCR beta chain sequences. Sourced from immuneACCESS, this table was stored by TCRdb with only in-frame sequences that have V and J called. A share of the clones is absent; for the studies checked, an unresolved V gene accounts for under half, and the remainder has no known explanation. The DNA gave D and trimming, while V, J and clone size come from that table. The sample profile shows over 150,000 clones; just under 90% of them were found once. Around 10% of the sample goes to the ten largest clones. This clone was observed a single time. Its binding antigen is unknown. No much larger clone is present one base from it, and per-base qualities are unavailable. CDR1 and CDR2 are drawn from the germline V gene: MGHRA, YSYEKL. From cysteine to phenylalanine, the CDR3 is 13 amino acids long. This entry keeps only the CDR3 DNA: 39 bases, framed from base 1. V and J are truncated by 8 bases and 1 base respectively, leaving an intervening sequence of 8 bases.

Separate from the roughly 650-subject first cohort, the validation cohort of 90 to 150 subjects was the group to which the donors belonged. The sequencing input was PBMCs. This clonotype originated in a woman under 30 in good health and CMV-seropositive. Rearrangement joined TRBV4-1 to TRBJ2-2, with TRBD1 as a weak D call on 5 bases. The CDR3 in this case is CASADRNTGELFF. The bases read TGCGCCAGCGCCGACAGGAACACCGGGGAGCTGTTTTTT.